The TCR beta chain described here comes from a study of glioma-infiltrating T cells. Whole-study results and caveats: Non-neoplastic patients had below-expected tissue-blood divergence, while all gliomas exceeded expectation. Only very few CDR3 sequences appeared in both tissue and blood.

This clonotype was seen many times. Its specificity is unknown. V lost 1 base to trimming and J lost 3 bases; unmatched junction nucleotides: 6. Germline V gene data show CDR1 as ENHRY and CDR2 as SYGVKD. The CDR3 is made up of 16 amino acids. Amplification of TCR alpha and beta CDR3 regions from RNA used iRepertoire nested multiplex PCR. For one-step reverse transcription and amplification, 100-400 ng of tissue mRNA or PBMC total RNA was used. Each CDR3 protein is one row after TCRdb ran MiXCR on the multiplex PCR reads. The sample consists of 6,000 or so distinct CDR3 sequences, 28% of them appearing once.

The genes are TRBV10-3 and TRBJ2-7; TRBD2 agrees at 10 bases. This clonotype was sampled from a human donor with low-grade glioma or glioblastoma, undergoing nonglioma brain surgery, or in good health (not recorded which). The specimen was glioma tissue, nonneoplastic brain tissue, or PBMCs (not recorded which). Written as DNA, the CDR3 is TGTGCCATCAGTGAGTGGGCTAGCGGGAGAGGCTACGAGCAGTACTTC. Its protein product is CAISEWASGRGYEQYF.